These 18 T cell receptor beta chains share one sample of origin, sequenced in a study of cytomegalovirus exposure and HLA in healthy donors. Generated by immunoSEQ multiplex PCR, the TCRdb table keeps only in-frame clones and is missing some. The top ten clones hold more than 0.9% of a sample with roughly 330,000 clones, about 85% of them seen once. Sample: PBMCs. These receptors all stem from a young woman in good health and CMV-seropositive.

This clone came up once. The J gene is TRBJ1-1, the V gene TRBV7-3; a possible D gene is TRBD1 (5 bases). Germline CDR1 SGHTA, CDR2 FQGTGA. V lost 6 bases and J 1 base, leaving 9 bases between the germline ends. This CDR3 comprises 13 residues. CDR3 nucleotides: TGTGCCAGCAGTTCGGGACCGAACACTGAAGCTTTCTTT. As protein: CASSSGPNTEAFF.

The genes are TRBV5-1 and TRBJ2-1; 8 bases are a match to TRBD1. The junction had 5 bases not matched to a gene; V was cut back by 5 bases and J by 7 bases. Germline lookup yields CDR1 SGHRS and CDR2 YFSETQ. This CDR3 contains 13 residues. DNA for the CDR3: TGCGCCAGCAGTTCCGGACAGGGAAATGAGCAGTTCTTC. Protein product: CASSSGQGNEQFF.

The chain links TRBV27 to TRBJ1-5; tentative D call: TRBD1 (5 bases). The germline V and J ends were trimmed by 2 bases and 7 bases, with 12 bases remaining between them. CDR1 and CDR2 from the germline V gene are MNHEY and SMNVEV (reference sequence). The CDR3 has 14 residues. The DNA for the CDR3 is TGTGCCAGCAGTTTAGGTCAGGGTATGCAGCCCCAGCATTTT. Its protein is CASSLGQGMQPQHF.

The CDR3 nucleotides are TGCGCCAGCAGCCAAGAGGACCGGTTTAACTATGGCTACACCTTC. It codes for CASSQEDRFNYGYTF. The genes are TRBV4-1 and TRBJ1-2; D gene uncertain. From germline, CDR1 is MGHRA and CDR2 YSYEKL. The V end lost 0 bases, the J end lost 1 base, and 9 bases lay between the germline ends. The CDR3 consists of 15 residues.

The CDR3 sequence: CASSLDGVEETQYF. CDR3 sequence (DNA): TGTGCCAGCAGCTTGGACGGCGTAGAAGAGACCCAGTACTTC. This rearrangement joins TRBV5-6 to TRBJ2-5; the D is unclear. The germline V gene has CDR1 SGHDT and CDR2 YYEEEE. The CDR3 consists of 14 residues. Trimming cost V 0 bases and J 3 bases, with 9 bases left between them.

This chain links TRBV10-3 with TRBJ2-7; TRBD2 aligns across 8 bases. CDR3 size: 15 residues. Germline V CDR1 and CDR2: ENHRY, SYGVKD. With V trimmed by 0 bases and J by 0 bases, 1 base remained unmatched. CDR3 sequence (DNA): TGTGCCATCAGTGAGTCGCGGGAGGACTCCTACGAGCAGTACTTC. It is translated as CAISESREDSYEQYF.

The chain carries TRBV27 and TRBJ2-7; 9 bases fit TRBD2. V gave up 4 bases and J gave up 2 bases; unmatched junction bases: 9. From germline, CDR1 is MNHEY and CDR2 SMNVEV (reference sequence). The CDR3 has 16 residues. In DNA form, the CDR3 reads TGTGCCAGCAGTTGGGTGAGCGGGAGGTCACCCTACGAGCAGTACTTC. It specifies CASSWVSGRSPYEQYF.

This clone was detected a few times. Other DNA sequences in the sample encode the same CDR3. V usage is TRBV28 and J usage is TRBJ1-1; D is undetermined. Germline V lookup: CDR1 MDHEN, CDR2 SYDVKM. Between the trimmed V and J ends, which lost 3 bases and 2 bases, there was a span of 7 bases. The CDR3 has 13 amino acids. For the CDR3, the DNA is TGTGCCAGCAGTTTGGGAGTAAACACTGAAGCTTTCTTT. Protein sequence: CASSLGVNTEAFF. Variable domain in full (rest from reference TRBV28 and TRBJ1-1): DVKVTQSSRYLVKRTGEKVFLECVQDMDHENMFWYRQDPGLGLRLIYFSYDVKMKEKGDIPEGYSVSREKKERFSLILESASTNQTSMYLCASSLGVNTEAFFGQGTRLTVV.

The CDR3 region is CASSPTSARTDTQYF. DNA of the CDR3: TGTGCCAGCAGCCCAACTAGCGCCCGCACAGATACGCAGTATTTT. The chain has TRBV7-9 and TRBJ2-3, with TRBD2 identical over 7 bases. Germline V gives CDR1 SEHNR, CDR2 FQNEAQ (reference sequence). The V gene end was trimmed by 5 bases and the J gene end by 1 base; junction bases not matched to a gene: 6. The CDR3 is 15 amino acids.

This chain links TRBV6-5 with TRBJ2-7; possibly TRBD2 for D (5 bases). Germline assignment: CDR1 MNHEY and CDR2 SVGAGI. The CDR3 runs to 14 residues. Trimming removed 5 bases from V and 5 bases from J, with 16 bases in between. CDR3 protein: CASSAGPGWNEQYF. Written as DNA, the CDR3 is TGTGCCAGCAGTGCGGGCCCCGGGTGGAACGAGCAGTACTTC.

This chain joins TRBV4-1 and TRBJ2-1; 7 bases match TRBD2. The CDR3 consists of 17 residues. Looked up from germline, CDR1 is MGHRA and CDR2 is YSYEKL. Losses at the gene ends were 1 base for V and 2 bases for J; bases not matched to a gene: 8. CDR3 in amino acids: CASSQGKLARTYNEQFF. DNA of the CDR3: TGCGCCAGCAGCCAAGGGAAACTAGCGAGAACCTACAATGAGCAGTTCTTC.

The gene calls are TRBV7-9 and TRBJ2-7, with unresolved D. Trimming removed 5 bases at V and 2 bases at J, with 4 bases between. This CDR3 has 11 amino acids. The germline V gene has CDR1 SEHNR and CDR2 FQNEAQ (reference sequence). The CDR3 coding sequence is TGTGCCAGCAGCGCGACCTACGAGCAGTACTTC. Its protein product is CASSATYEQYF.

This clone was picked up one time. This rearrangement joins TRBV18 to TRBJ2-7; D is uncertain. The CDR3 spans 12 residues. Trimming shortened V by 6 bases and J by 3 bases, and 9 bases separated the two germline ends. Germline V gives CDR1 KGHSH, CDR2 LQKENI. The CDR3 reads CASSVRDYEQYF. The DNA for the CDR3 is TGTGCCAGCTCGGTCAGAGACTACGAGCAGTACTTC.

This sequence joins TRBV7-3 and TRBJ2-7; 7 bases are a match to TRBD1. Per the germline V gene, CDR1 is SGHTA and CDR2 is FQGTGA. Unmatched junction bases numbered 6, after V lost 4 bases and J lost 6 bases. This CDR3 has 13 residues. DNA for the CDR3: TGTGCCAGCAGCTCGACAGGGTTGGGCGAGCAGTACTTC. Protein sequence: CASSSTGLGEQYF.

V gene TRBV27 combines with J gene TRBJ2-2; tentative D call: TRBD1 (6 bases). V was clipped by 3 bases and J by 2 bases, with 13 bases between them. Germline CDR1 reads MNHEY; CDR2 reads SMNVEV (reference sequence). The CDR3 totals 16 residues. This CDR3 reads CASSFLGGRNTGELFF. The CDR3 nucleotides are TGTGCCAGCAGTTTCCTAGGGGGACGAAACACCGGGGAGCTGTTTTTT.

The V call is TRBV27, the J call TRBJ2-1, with 12 bases aligning to TRBD2. Unmatched junction bases numbered 1, after V lost 3 bases and J lost 10 bases. CDR1 and CDR2 (germline): MNHEY, SMNVEV (reference sequence). The CDR3 covers 13 residues. The CDR3 DNA reads as TGTGCCAGCAGTTTCGGGACTAGCGGGGAGCAGTTCTTC. Amino acids: CASSFGTSGEQFF.

The V and J genes are TRBV13 and TRBJ2-2; 8 nucleotides agree with TRBD1. V dropped 3 bases and J dropped 6; count of bases not matched to a gene: 12. The CDR3 is made up of 17 amino acids. Germline V CDR1 and CDR2: PRHDT, FYEKMQ (reference sequence). The CDR3 region has the DNA TGTGCCAGCAGCTTTCAAGCCAACAGGGGGGTTTCCGGGGAGCTGTTTTTT. Protein: CASSFQANRGVSGELFF.

The chain has TRBV7-2 and TRBJ2-7; 7 bases are shared with TRBD2. This CDR3 spans 14 amino acids. V dropped 5 bases and J dropped 2; count of bases not matched to a gene: 6. Germline V CDR1 and CDR2: SGHTA, FQGNSA. The CDR3, as DNA: TGTGCCAGCAGCGCGCCAGCGGGGACCTACGAGCAGTACTTC. Translation gives CASSAPAGTYEQYF. The full variable domain, with the rest looked up from reference TRBV7-2 and TRBJ2-7, is GAGVSQSPSNKVTEKGKDVELRCDPISGHTALYWYRQSLGQGLEFLIYFQGNSAPDKSGLPSDRFSAERTGGSVSTLTIQRTQQEDSAVYLCASSAPAGTYEQYFGPGTRLTVT.